This entry describes one T cell receptor (beta chain). The target antigen is unknown. The entry originates in a study of vaccination and CD4 T cells after COVID-19. Overall study context: Following dose two, a median approximately 75 days (range 14 to 241) passed before post-vaccine samples were taken. Overlapping SARS-CoV-2, HCoV-NL63, HCoV-OC43 and HCoV-229E spike peptides stimulated the cells.

Specified treatment: approximately nine-day PBMC culture with coronavirus spike peptide pools or control peptides (ViraFEST assay). CDR1 and CDR2 (germline): MNHNS, SASEGT. Unmatched junction bases numbered 8, after V lost 5 bases and J lost 1 base. The CDR3 runs to 17 residues. Oncomine TCR Beta short-read sequencing was applied to DNA from cultured CD4+ T cells. Genomic DNA was drawn out of CD4+ T cells grown in culture. TCRdb re-derived calls from the PCR reads in MiXCR, one entry per CDR3 protein. The data show 15,000 to 20,000 distinct CDR3 sequences, over 50% seen once. This rearrangement joins TRBV6-1 to TRBJ2-5; 12 bases line up with TRBD2. The TCR was taken from a human donor who had recovered from COVID-19. Sequenced material: CD4+ T cells from blood, cultured in vitro, taken before SARS-CoV-2 vaccination. This CDR3 is CASSPFGLAGSQETQYF. The DNA of the CDR3 is TGTGCCAGCAGTCCCTTCGGACTAGCGGGAAGCCAAGAGACCCAGTACTTC.